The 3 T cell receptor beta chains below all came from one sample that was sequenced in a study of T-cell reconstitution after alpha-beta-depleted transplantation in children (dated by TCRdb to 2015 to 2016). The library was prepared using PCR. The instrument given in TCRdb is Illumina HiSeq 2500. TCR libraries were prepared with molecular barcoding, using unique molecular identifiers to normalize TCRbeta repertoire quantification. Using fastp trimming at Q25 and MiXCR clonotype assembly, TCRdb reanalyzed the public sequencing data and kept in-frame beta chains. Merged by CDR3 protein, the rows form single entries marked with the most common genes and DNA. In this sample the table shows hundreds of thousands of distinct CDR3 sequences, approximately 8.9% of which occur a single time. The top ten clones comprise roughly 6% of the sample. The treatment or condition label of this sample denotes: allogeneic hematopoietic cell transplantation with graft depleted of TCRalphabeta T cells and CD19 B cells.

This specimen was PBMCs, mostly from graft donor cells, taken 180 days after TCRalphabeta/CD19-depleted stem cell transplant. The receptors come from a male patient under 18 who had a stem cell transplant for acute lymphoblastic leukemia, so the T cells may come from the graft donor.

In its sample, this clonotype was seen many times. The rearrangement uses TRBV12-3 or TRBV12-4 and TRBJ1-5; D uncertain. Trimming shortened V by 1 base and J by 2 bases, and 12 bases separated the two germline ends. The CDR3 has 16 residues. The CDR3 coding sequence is TGTGCCAGCAGTTTAGAGGGCAGGAGGGGCAATCAGCCCCAGCATTTT. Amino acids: CASSLEGRRGNQPQHF.

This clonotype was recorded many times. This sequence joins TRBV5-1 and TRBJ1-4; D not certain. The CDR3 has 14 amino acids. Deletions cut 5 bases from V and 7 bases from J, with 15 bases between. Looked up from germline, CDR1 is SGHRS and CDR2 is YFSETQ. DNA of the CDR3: TGCGCCAGCAGTAGGACCGGCCATACTGAAAAACTGTTTTTT. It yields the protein CASSRTGHTEKLFF.

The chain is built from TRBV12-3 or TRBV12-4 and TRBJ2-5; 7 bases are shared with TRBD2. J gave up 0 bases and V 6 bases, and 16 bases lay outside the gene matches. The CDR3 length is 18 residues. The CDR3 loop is CASSRNTPSGINQETQYF. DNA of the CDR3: TGTGCCAGCAGCCGTAATACCCCAAGCGGGATAAACCAAGAGACCCAGTACTTC.